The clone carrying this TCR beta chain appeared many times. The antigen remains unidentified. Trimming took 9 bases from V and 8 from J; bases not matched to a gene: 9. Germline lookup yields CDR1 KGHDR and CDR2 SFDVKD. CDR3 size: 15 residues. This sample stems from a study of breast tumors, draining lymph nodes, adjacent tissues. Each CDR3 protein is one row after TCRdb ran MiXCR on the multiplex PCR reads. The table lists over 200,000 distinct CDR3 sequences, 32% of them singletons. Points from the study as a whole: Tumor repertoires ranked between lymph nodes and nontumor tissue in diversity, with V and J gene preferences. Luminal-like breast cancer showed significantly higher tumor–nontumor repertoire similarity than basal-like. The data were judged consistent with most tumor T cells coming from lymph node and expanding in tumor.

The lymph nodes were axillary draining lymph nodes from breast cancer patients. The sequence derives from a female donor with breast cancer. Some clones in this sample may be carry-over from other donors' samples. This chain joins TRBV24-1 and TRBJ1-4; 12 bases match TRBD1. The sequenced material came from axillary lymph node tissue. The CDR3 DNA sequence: TGTGCCACCGCCGGGACAGGGGGCTCGGAGGAAAAACTGTTTTTT. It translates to CATAGTGGSEEKLFF.